One and the same sample provided the 27 T cell receptor beta chains below, sequenced in a study of blood T cells in healthy people across ages. It was with a sample-barcoded 5' primer and a J-beta primer mix that a second PCR of roughly 6 to 11 cycles was run. TCRdb ran MiXCR on the 5' RACE reads and lists one entry per CDR3 protein. This repertoire shows about 1.7 million distinct CDR3 sequences, 28% found once; its top ten account for roughly 8%. Specimen: blood. These receptors all come from a woman in her thirties in good health.

The rearrangement joins TRBV7-2 to TRBJ2-5, with TRBD2 matching over 8 bases. The germline gives CDR1 SGHTA, CDR2 FQGNSA. The length of the CDR3 is 15 residues. V lost 4 bases to trimming and J lost 11 bases; unmatched junction nucleotides: 15. The CDR3 nucleotides are TGTGCCAGCAGCTCCCGGCCAGCGGGGGACAATGAGCAGTACTTC. It is translated as CASSSRPAGDNEQYF.

The CDR3, as DNA: TGTGCCAGCAGTTTAGGGGACAGGGGCTACGAGCAGTTCTTC. Residues: CASSLGDRGYEQFF. The chain carries TRBV12-3 or TRBV12-4 and TRBJ2-1; 10 positions agree with TRBD1. Unmatched junction bases numbered 4, after V lost 1 base and J lost 10 bases. The CDR3 is made up of 14 amino acids.

The chain carries TRBV29-1 and TRBJ2-2, with D hard to call. CDR1 is SQVTM and CDR2 is ANQGSEA in the germline V gene. This CDR3 is built from 12 residues. The CDR3 nucleotides are TGCAGTGTGAGTCCAAACACCGGGGAGCTGTTTTTT. Its translation: CSVSPNTGELFF.

The rearrangement joins TRBV15 to TRBJ2-7; D remains ambiguous. Trimming pared 9 bases from V and 4 bases from J, leaving 16 bases between. Germline V CDR1 and CDR2: LNHNV, YYDKDF (reference sequence). The CDR3 extends over 13 amino acids. The DNA of the CDR3 is TGTGCCACAGCTACGCCAGGCCGATACGAGCAGTACTTC. This encodes CATATPGRYEQYF.

In this sample, this clonotype turned up a few times. A much larger clone lies one base from this, so it may be a read error. V gene TRBV9 combines with J gene TRBJ2-5; possibly TRBD2 for D (5 bases). The CDR3 consists of 13 residues. Germline lookup yields CDR1 SGDLS and CDR2 YYNGEE. V lost 0 bases to trimming and J lost 3 bases, with 6 bases between them. The CDR3 nucleotides read TGTGCCAGCAGCGTAGTCGGGGAAGAGACCCAGTACTTC. Its protein product is CASSVVGEETQYF.

The V and J genes are TRBV5-1 and TRBJ2-1, with a weak D call TRBD2 (5 bases). Germline CDR1 and CDR2: SGHRS and YFSETQ. This CDR3 has 14 residues. The ends were cut back, 0 bases at V and 8 bases at J, with 12 bases in the middle. CDR3 loop: CASSLGTVIDEQFF. CDR3 sequence (DNA): TGCGCCAGCAGCTTGGGGACTGTAATCGATGAGCAGTTCTTC.

The chain joins TRBV28 to TRBJ1-4, with D uncertain. There are 12 residues in the CDR3. V gave up 1 base and J gave up 6 bases, with 3 bases separating them. Germline V gene lookup returns CDR1 MDHEN and CDR2 SYDVKM. For the CDR3, the DNA is TGTGCCAGCAGTTTATTGGATGAAAAACTGTTTTTT. Protein sequence: CASSLLDEKLFF.

This chain uses TRBV6-1 with TRBJ2-5; D perhaps matches TRBD2 (7 bases). Germline V lookup: CDR1 MNHNS, CDR2 SASEGT. V dropped 2 bases and J dropped 4 bases, with 23 bases sitting between them. CDR3 length: 18 residues. CDR3 in amino acids: CASSELLGGGLVRETQYF. CDR3 DNA: TGTGCCAGCAGTGAATTGCTTGGCGGGGGCCTGGTGCGAGAGACCCAGTACTTC.

About this clonotype: A read error may be the cause here, since a much bigger clone is one base away. DNA for the CDR3: TGTGCCAGCGGCTTGGGAGTAGCGGGGGCGAGGGATGAGCAGTTCTTC. Translating it yields CASGLGVAGARDEQFF. This chain joins TRBV5-5 and TRBJ2-1, with 9 bases fitting TRBD2. The CDR3 is 16 amino acids. Germline CDR1 reads SGHKS; CDR2 reads YYEKEE (reference sequence).

This chain joins TRBV20-1 and TRBJ2-1; 14 bases map to TRBD2. From germline, CDR1 is DFQATT and CDR2 SNEGSKA (reference sequence). The V and J ends lost 0 bases and 8 bases, in that order; junction bases with no gene match: 6. The CDR3 has 16 amino acids. CDR3 sequence (DNA): TGCAGTGCTAGAGATTCGGGGACTAGCGGGGGCTATGAGCAGTTCTTC. Translated, it gives CSARDSGTSGGYEQFF.

The chain recombines TRBV28 with TRBJ2-1; tentative D call: TRBD2 (6 bases). With the DNA end fitting TRBJ2-7 better, the J assignment may be wrong. There are 13 residues in the CDR3. Germline V lookup: CDR1 MDHEN, CDR2 SYDVKM. CDR3 DNA: TGTGCCAGCAGTGTAACTAGCCCCAATGAGCAGTACTTC. Its translation is CASSVTSPNEQYF.

This clonotype was observed a handful of times. The rearrangement uses TRBV7-2 and TRBJ2-2; tentative D call: TRBD1 (6 bases). The CDR3 contains 14 residues. Deletions cut 4 bases from V and 3 bases from J, with 9 bases between. In germline, CDR1 is SGHTA, CDR2 FQGNSA. The CDR3 region is CASSSTGYTGELFF. The CDR3 DNA reads TGTGCCAGCAGCTCAACAGGGTACACCGGGGAGCTGTTTTTT.

This clonotype was recorded a few times. V is TRBV6-6 and J is TRBJ2-7; the match to TRBD1 covers 8 bases. Looked up from germline, CDR1 is MNHNY and CDR2 is SVGAGI (reference sequence). This CDR3 contains 16 residues. Trimming cost V 6 bases and J 2 bases; bases outside gene matches: 12. CDR3 in DNA: TGTGCCAGCAGCGGGGACAGGCCAGGCACTACCTACGAGCAGTACTTC. Its protein is CASSGDRPGTTYEQYF.

This clonotype was recorded a few times. This chain joins TRBV27 and TRBJ2-7, with D tentatively TRBD2 (5 bases). Per the germline V gene, CDR1 is MNHEY and CDR2 is SMNVEV (reference sequence). The CDR3 has 14 amino acids. V was trimmed by 0 bases and J by 6 bases, leaving 12 bases between them. The CDR3 nucleotides read TGTGCCAGCAGTTTATCTTCGGGAAAGGGCGAGCAGTACTTC. It specifies CASSLSSGKGEQYF.

As concerns this clonotype: Mismatch with germline at one junction end may stem from a read error. The chain links TRBV7-2 to TRBJ2-7; 10 bases fit TRBD2. The CDR3 has 15 amino acids. Per the germline V gene, CDR1 is SGHTA and CDR2 is FQGNSA. CDR3 bases: TGTGCCGGCAGCTTAGGGCTAGCGGGAGCCTACGAGCAGTACTTC. Translated: CAGSLGLAGAYEQYF.

This clonotype appeared many times. This sequence joins TRBV15 and TRBJ2-6; D is unclear. Germline V gene data show CDR1 as LNHNV and CDR2 as YYDKDF (reference sequence). Trimming pared 2 bases from V and 1 base from J, leaving 3 bases between. The CDR3 consists of 14 residues. The CDR3 region has the DNA TGTGCCACCAGCAGACGATCTGGGGCCAACGTCCTGACTTTC. Protein: CATSRRSGANVLTF.

This chain connects TRBV7-9 to TRBJ2-1; tentatively, D is TRBD2 (5 bases). The V gene's germline CDR1 is SEHNR and CDR2 FQNEAQ (reference sequence). Trimming shortened V by 1 base and J by 10 bases, and 11 bases separated the two germline ends. The CDR3 extends over 13 amino acids. Here the CDR3 reads CASSLDILAEQFF. In nucleotides, the CDR3 is TGTGCCAGCAGCTTAGATATCTTAGCGGAGCAGTTCTTC.

V usage is TRBV5-1 and J usage is TRBJ1-1; D may be TRBD1 (5 bases). Trimming stripped 4 bases from V and 4 bases from J, with 17 bases between. The CDR3 runs 15 residues. CDR1 is SGHRS, CDR2 YFSETQ, per germline. The CDR3 spells CASSRDPFGGTEAFF. CDR3 coding DNA: TGCGCCAGCAGCCGGGACCCATTCGGGGGCACTGAAGCTTTCTTT.

This clonotype was seen a single time. The V and J genes are TRBV4-3 and TRBJ2-3; TRBD2 matches at 10 bases. With 7 bases clipped from V and 5 bases from J, the junction kept 15 bases outside the gene matches. This CDR3 has 17 amino acids. Germline-derived CDR1 and CDR2 are LGHNA and YSLEER. CDR3 loop: CASTKHIAGGGGDTQYF. As DNA, the CDR3 is TGCGCCAGCACCAAGCATATAGCGGGGGGCGGCGGAGATACGCAGTATTTT.

This clonotype was seen repeatedly, ten times or more. The V call is TRBV6-1, the J call TRBJ2-1; D unclear. The CDR3 totals 15 residues. Germline assignment: CDR1 MNHNS and CDR2 SASEGT. With 1 base removed from V and 7 bases from J, the gap between germline ends came to 14 bases. The CDR3 DNA is TGTGCCAGCAGTGAAGAGGGTCTGAGGACGAATGAGCAGTTCTTC. It specifies CASSEEGLRTNEQFF.

As concerns this clonotype: A much larger clone sits a single nucleotide away, making a read error possible. V usage is TRBV4-1 and J usage is TRBJ1-2; D remains unclear. Germline values: CDR1 MGHRA, CDR2 YSYEKL. This CDR3 spans 14 amino acids. The DNA for the CDR3 is TGCGCCAGCGGCCAAGTTGAACACCCCTATGGCTACACCTTC. This codes for CASGQVEHPYGYTF.

This clonotype was counted only a few times. The CDR3 reads CATSDPAATTGELFF. CDR3 coding DNA: TGTGCCACCAGTGACCCCGCAGCGACCACCGGGGAGCTGTTTTTT. The chain joins TRBV24-1 to TRBJ2-2; unclear D gene. V shed 4 bases and J shed 4 bases, with 12 bases lying between them. Per germline, CDR1 KGHDR and CDR2 SFDVKD. The length of the CDR3 is 15 residues.

This clonotype has a handful of counts. CDR3 sequence (DNA): TGTGCCAGCAGCTTGTGGACAGGGGCAGATACGCAGTATTTT. It codes for CASSLWTGADTQYF. This chain uses TRBV5-6 with TRBJ2-3; 9 bases agree with TRBD1. This CDR3 comprises 14 residues. Germline lookup yields CDR1 SGHDT and CDR2 YYEEEE. V was clipped by 1 base and J by 4 bases; unmatched bases: 1. Filled out from reference TRBV5-6 and TRBJ2-3, the complete variable domain reads DAGVTQSPTHLIKTRGQQVTLRCSPKSGHDTVSWYQQALGQGPQFIFQYYEEEERQRGNFPDRFSGHQFPNYSSELNVNALLLGDSALYLCASSLWTGADTQYFGPGTRLTVL.

This clonotype was seen a few times. The chain couples TRBV7-9 to TRBJ1-2, with D possibly matching TRBD1 (5 bases). The germline V gene encodes CDR1 SEHNR and CDR2 FQNEAQ (reference sequence). This CDR3 comprises 14 residues. The V end was cut by 1 base, the J end by 4 bases, with 10 bases between. CDR3 sequence: CASSLVQGPYGYTF. CDR3 nucleotides: TGTGCCAGCAGCTTAGTTCAGGGCCCCTATGGCTACACCTTC.

This clonotype was picked up many times. The chain couples TRBV3-1 to TRBJ2-7; D is perhaps TRBD1 (6 bases). V shed 0 bases and J shed 6 bases, with 12 bases lying between them. This CDR3 comprises 14 residues. Germline V gives CDR1 LGHDT, CDR2 YNNKEL (reference sequence). In nucleotides, the CDR3 is TGTGCCAGCAGCCAAGACAGGGGTTGGAGCGAGCAGTACTTC. Amino acids: CASSQDRGWSEQYF.

The sample holds a few counts of this clonotype. V usage is TRBV20-1 and J usage is TRBJ1-1; a possible D gene is TRBD1 (5 bases). Trimming removed 3 bases at V and 0 bases at J, with 11 bases between. Germline assignment: CDR1 DFQATT and CDR2 SNEGSKA (reference sequence). This CDR3 is 14 amino acids long. DNA of the CDR3: TGCAGTGCTAGTAAGGGGAGTTTGAACACTGAAGCTTTCTTT. Its protein is CSASKGSLNTEAFF.

This clonotype has only a few counts. The chain couples TRBV24-1 to TRBJ2-2; 13 bases align to TRBD2. The CDR3 is made up of 16 amino acids. V dropped 4 bases and J dropped 6; count of bases not matched to a gene: 4. Germline lookup yields CDR1 KGHDR and CDR2 SFDVKD. The DNA of the CDR3 is TGTGCCACCAGTGACCGGGGACTAGCGGGGCCCGGGGAGCTGTTTTTT. This encodes CATSDRGLAGPGELFF.